The rows below give T cell receptor beta chains drawn from one sample of a study of blood T cell repertoires in COVID-19. TCRdb's copy holds only in-frame clones and misses some; the assay was immunoSEQ multiplex PCR. The sample holds 250,000 or so clones, roughly 85% seen once. The specimen was PBMCs or T cells enriched from blood (not recorded which). The receptor source for this set is a woman in her fifties or sixties who had recovered from COVID-19. The CDR3 runs from the conserved cysteine through the conserved F or W. The D gene is left open where the match is weak. Clone size appears in some rows only: once, few, many, or a class for an expanded clone.

d_call	v_call	clone_size	j_call	cdr3_nt	cdr3_aa
TRBD2	TRBV5-8	.	TRBJ2-1	TGTGCCAGCAGCTTGTCGTTCGGGACTAGCGGGATTGGTGAGCAGTTCTTC	CASSLSFGTSGIGEQFF
.	TRBV27	.	TRBJ1-6	TGTGCCAGCAGTCTCCGACTGAGCTCCTATAATTCACCCCTCCACTTT	CASSLRLSSYNSPLHF
.	TRBV4-1	.	TRBJ2-7	TGCGCCAGCAGCCAAGGGACAGGGAGGGACGAGCAGTACTTC	CASSQGTGRDEQYF
.	TRBV10-1	.	TRBJ1-1	TGCGCCAGCAGTGAGTCGACGGGGGGGCGCACTGAAGCTTTCTTT	CASSESTGGRTEAFF
TRBD2	TRBV3-1/TRBV3-2	.	TRBJ2-3	TGTGCCAGCAGCCAAGTGAACCCACTAGCGGGAGGGCCGGTAATCGGCACAGATACGCAGTATTTT	CASSQVNPLAGGPVIGTDTQYF
.	TRBV7-9	once	TRBJ2-1	TGTGCCAGCAGTCCCCGCGACTCGCAGTTCTTC	CASSPRDSQFF
.	TRBV6-5	.	TRBJ2-7	TGTGCCAGCAACCATGCGGGGTGGCAGTACTTC	CASNHAGWQYF
.	TRBV5-4	.	TRBJ2-3	TGTGCCAGCAGCTTGGTTAATCAGGTAAAGGATACGCAGTATTTT	CASSLVNQVKDTQYF
TRBD1	TRBV20-1	once	TRBJ2-5	TGCAGTGCTAGTGGGGACAGGGCGTACGGCCAAGAGACCCAGTACTTC	CSASGDRAYGQETQYF
TRBD1	TRBV4-1	.	TRBJ1-2	TGCGCCAGCAGCCAGGACAGGGGTGCTGGCTACACCTTC	CASSQDRGAGYTF
TRBD2	TRBV4-1	.	TRBJ2-1	TGCGCCAGCAGCCAAGCCGGGACTAGCGGTTACAATGAGCAGTTCTTC	CASSQAGTSGYNEQFF
TRBD1	TRBV13	.	TRBJ2-3	TGTGCCAGCAGCACAAGCTCCCAGGGGGCAGATACGCAGTATTTT	CASSTSSQGADTQYF
.	TRBV9	once	TRBJ1-2	TGTGCCAGCAGCGTAGGAGTTGATTCGGGGGACTATGGCTACACCTTC	CASSVGVDSGDYGYTF
.	TRBV28	.	TRBJ1-5	TGTGCCAGCAGTTTAAGGGTTAGGGGGAATCAGCCCCAGCATTTT	CASSLRVRGNQPQHF
TRBD2	TRBV28	.	TRBJ2-2	TGTGCCAGCCGCGGCGAGCGGGAGAACACCGGGGAGCTGTTTTTT	CASRGERENTGELFF
TRBD1	TRBV30	.	TRBJ1-6	TGTGCCTGGAGGGACAGGGCTTATAATTCACCCCTCCACTTT	CAWRDRAYNSPLHF
TRBD1	TRBV4-1	once	TRBJ1-2	TGCGCCAGCAGCCAATATGACAGGGAGAACTATGGCTACACCTTC	CASSQYDRENYGYTF
.	TRBV15	.	TRBJ1-5	TGTGCCACCAGCAGGTCCGGCAATCAGCCCCAGCATTTT	CATSRSGNQPQHF
TRBD1	TRBV24-1	.	TRBJ2-5	TGTGCCACCAGTGAAGGAAGACAGGGGGTTAAAGAGACCCAGTACTTC	CATSEGRQGVKETQYF
TRBD1	TRBV6-5	.	TRBJ1-2	TGTGCCAGCAGCGGGACAGGCTCTGGCTACACCTTC	CASSGTGSGYTF
TRBD1	TRBV23-1	.	TRBJ2-7	TGCGCCAGCAGTCAATTTATTATACCCGGGACAGGGGCCTACGAGCAGTACTTC	CASSQFIIPGTGAYEQYF
TRBD1	TRBV28	few	TRBJ1-6	TGTGCCAGCAGTTTAGGGACAGCCTCTTTGTATTCACCCCTCCACTTT	CASSLGTASLYSPLHF
.	TRBV5-1	.	TRBJ2-5	TGCGCCAGCAGCCAGGCATCTGCCCCCGGGACCCAGTACTTC	CASSQASAPGTQYF
.	TRBV6-5	.	TRBJ2-5	TGTGCCAGCAGACAAGAGCATAGCGCCCAGTACTTC	CASRQEHSAQYF
TRBD1	TRBV18	.	TRBJ1-2	TGTGCCAGCTCACCGTCGGACAGGGCATATGGCTACACCTTC	CASSPSDRAYGYTF
.	TRBV18	few	TRBJ1-5	TGTGCCAGCTCGCCCGGGACACGGGCCCAGCATTTT	CASSPGTRAQHF
.	TRBV7-2	.	TRBJ1-6	TGTGCCAGCAGCTTAGACCCCCACAGCAATTCACCCCTCCACTTT	CASSLDPHSNSPLHF
.	TRBV9	once	TRBJ2-1	TGTGCCAGCAGCGTATGGCTGGTGTCACATGAGCAGTTCTTC	CASSVWLVSHEQFF
TRBD2	TRBV7-9	.	TRBJ2-7	TGTGCCAGCAGCTTAGCCAGGGAAGCGGGAACCTACGAGCAGTACTTC	CASSLAREAGTYEQYF
.	TRBV9	.	TRBJ1-1	TGTGCCAGCAGCCCCCGGGGGGGGGCGAGGACTGAAGCTTTCTTT	CASSPRGGARTEAFF
TRBD1	TRBV28	.	TRBJ1-1	TGTGCCAGCCCCCCGACAGGGGCGGCCACTGAAGCTTTCTTT	CASPPTGAATEAFF
TRBD2	TRBV7-6	.	TRBJ2-7	TGTGCCAGCAGCCCAGGGACTAGCGGGAGTCCCTACGAGCAGTACTTC	CASSPGTSGSPYEQYF
.	TRBV27	.	TRBJ2-7	TGTGCCAGCAGTTTAAGTCCAGGCTCCTACGAGCAGTACTTC	CASSLSPGSYEQYF
.	TRBV7-8	.	TRBJ2-7	TGTGCCAGCAGCTTAGCTCTATCCCCCGGGCAGTACTTC	CASSLALSPGQYF
TRBD1	TRBV2	.	TRBJ1-1	TGTGCCAGCAGTGCAGGGGGCGCCTCCACTGAAGCTTTCTTT	CASSAGGASTEAFF
TRBD1	TRBV11-2	.	TRBJ2-5	TGTGCCAGCAGCTCCGGACAGGGGGCAGAGACCCAGTACTTC	CASSSGQGAETQYF
.	TRBV30	.	TRBJ1-1	TGTGCCGGGGGCCGCCAGGTCACTGAAGCTTTCTTT	CAGGRQVTEAFF
TRBD1	TRBV5-5	.	TRBJ1-2	TGTGCCAGCAGCTTGGGACAGGGTCTGATCTATGGCTACACCTTC	CASSLGQGLIYGYTF
.	TRBV30	few	TRBJ2-7	TGTGCCTGGAGTTACCTCGGGAGCCGATCCTACGAGCAGTACTTC	CAWSYLGSRSYEQYF
.	TRBV5-8	once	TRBJ2-1	TGTGCCAGCAACAAGCAGTTCTTC	CASNKQFF
.	TRBV9	.	TRBJ2-2	TGTGCCAGCAGCTCAGCGAACACCGGGGAGCTGTTTTTT	CASSSANTGELFF
TRBD2	TRBV6-5	.	TRBJ2-3	TGTGCCAGCAGTTTAAGCGGGATCGGAGATACGCAGTATTTT	CASSLSGIGDTQYF
.	TRBV11-2	once	TRBJ2-1	TGTGCCAGCAGCCCTGCGAGGTTACACAATGAGCAGTTCTTC	CASSPARLHNEQFF
.	TRBV18	.	TRBJ1-2	TGTGCCAGCTCACCATCCGAGGACTATGGCTACACCTTC	CASSPSEDYGYTF
TRBD1	TRBV28	once	TRBJ1-2	TGTGCCAGCAGTTCCTTCGACAGGGGTAACTATGGCTACACCTTC	CASSSFDRGNYGYTF
TRBD1	TRBV4-1	.	TRBJ2-7	TGCGCCAGCAGCCCACAGGGGGCTATTTACGAGCAGTACTTC	CASSPQGAIYEQYF
TRBD2	TRBV10-3	.	TRBJ2-2	TGTGCCATCAGTGGAGCGGGAACGAACACCGGGGAGCTGTTTTTT	CAISGAGTNTGELFF
.	TRBV27	few	TRBJ2-7	TGTGCCAGCAGTTTATCGGGGGGGCACCACGAGCAGTACTTC	CASSLSGGHHEQYF
.	TRBV19	.	TRBJ1-5	TGTGCCAGTAGTTCTGACTGGGTTAGCAATCAGCCCCAGCATTTT	CASSSDWVSNQPQHF
.	TRBV14	.	TRBJ1-1	TGTGCCAGCAGCCAAGTCCCGGGGAAGACTGAAGCTTTCTTT	CASSQVPGKTEAFF
TRBD2	TRBV13	.	TRBJ2-1	TGTGCCAGCAGCTTGGTTAGTAGCGGGAGTGAGCAGTTCTTC	CASSLVSSGSEQFF
.	TRBV27	.	TRBJ1-2	TGTGCCAGCAGTCCTCGACAGGTTTCGAGAGCTAACTATGGCTACACCTTC	CASSPRQVSRANYGYTF
.	TRBV18	.	TRBJ1-1	TGTGCCAGTCGGGACTTCCCCCTGATTCGCACTGAAGCTTTCTTT	CASRDFPLIRTEAFF
.	TRBV28	.	TRBJ2-5	TGTGCCAGCAGTGGGCCTGGATGGAGGGGGGGCCAAGAGACCCAGTACTTC	CASSGPGWRGGQETQYF
.	TRBV19	.	TRBJ2-3	TGTGCCAGTAGTATAGATCTAACAGATACGCAGTATTTT	CASSIDLTDTQYF
.	TRBV7-6	.	TRBJ1-3	TGTGCCAGCAGCTTATACTTTAGCCGAGAACGAAACACCATATATTTT	CASSLYFSRERNTIYF
.	TRBV14	.	TRBJ2-7	TGTGCCAGCAGCCAAGAGAGAAGGGGCTACGAGCAGTACTTC	CASSQERRGYEQYF
.	TRBV18	.	TRBJ2-1	TGTGCCAGCTCACCACCCACCAGGGGCAATGAGCAGTTCTTC	CASSPPTRGNEQFF
.	TRBV19	.	TRBJ1-5	TGTGCCAGTTCCCCTCGTAGAGTCAATCAGCCCCAGCATTTT	CASSPRRVNQPQHF
.	TRBV5-1	.	TRBJ2-7	TGCGCCAGCAGCTTGGATGGGGGGAGGCTCTACGAGCAGTACTTC	CASSLDGGRLYEQYF